A single sample gave rise to the 19 T cell receptor beta chains below, sequenced in a study of T cell repertoires in cytomegalovirus infection. Their antigens remain unidentified. MiXCR, run by TCRdb on the reads, gives a single entry per CDR3 protein. The sample consists of 700,000 to 850,000 distinct CDR3 sequences, approximately 32% of them appearing once. The sample was cultured CD8+ T cells from PBMCs, taken from culture after CMV antigen stimulation. Every receptor here comes from a human donor in good health (CMV status not recorded). Some clones in this sample may be carry-over from other donors' samples.

The chain is built from TRBV6-5 and TRBJ1-3; possibly TRBD1 for D (5 bases). Trimming removed 6 bases at V and 0 bases at J, with 12 bases between. The germline V gene has CDR1 MNHEY and CDR2 SVGAGI. The CDR3 contains 15 residues. The CDR3 nucleotides are TGTGCCAGCAGAAAATGGGACGGCTCTGGAAACACCATATATTTT. Translated, it gives CASRKWDGSGNTIYF.

The CDR3 is CASSTLAGAYNEQFF. The CDR3 DNA follows: TGTGCCAGTAGTACCCTAGCGGGGGCCTACAATGAGCAGTTCTTC. This chain uses TRBV19 with TRBJ2-1; 10 bases match TRBD2. The CDR3 spans 15 residues. Germline V gene lookup returns CDR1 LNHDA and CDR2 SQIVND (reference sequence). Germline trimming cut 4 bases from V and 2 bases from J; bases unmatched to any gene: 2.

V and J are TRBV14 and TRBJ2-5; possibly TRBD2 for D (6 bases). CDR3 length equals 18 residues. Germline V lookup: CDR1 SGHDN, CDR2 FVKESK. V was cut by 0 bases and J by 0 bases, with 17 bases left in between. CDR3 coding DNA: TGTGCCAGCAGCCAAGATTTTACAGGAACGGGGGACCAAGAGACCCAGTACTTC. Its translation: CASSQDFTGTGDQETQYF.

The J gene is TRBJ2-1, the V gene TRBV27, with 7 bases matching TRBD2. The trim removed 5 bases at V and 3 bases at J, leaving 10 bases unmatched. From germline, CDR1 is MNHEY and CDR2 SMNVEV (reference sequence). This CDR3 is built from 16 residues. CDR3 DNA sequence: TGTGCCAGCAGTAATCCGGGGGGTGGGAACTACAATGAGCAGTTCTTC. Its translation is CASSNPGGGNYNEQFF.

This clonotype was observed a few times. The CDR3 nucleotides are TGTGCCAGCAGCCTGAGGGGGGGGCCCAGAAATGAGCAGTTCTTC. It yields the protein CASSLRGGPRNEQFF. The chain carries TRBV7-8 and TRBJ2-1, with TRBD2 as a possible D gene (7 bases). The CDR3 sequence is 15 residues long. CDR1 and CDR2 (germline): SGHVS, FQNEAQ. V was clipped by 5 bases and J by 7 bases, with 18 bases between them.

This clonotype has more than one count but fewer than ten. The chain recombines TRBV6-1 with TRBJ2-7; D unresolved. Germline lookup yields CDR1 MNHNS and CDR2 SASEGT. V lost 3 bases and J 9 bases, leaving 12 bases between the germline ends. This CDR3 comprises 12 residues. DNA for the CDR3: TGTGCCAGCAGTGATTCGGGCCGCGGGCAGTACTTC. This codes for CASSDSGRGQYF.

V gene TRBV12-3 or TRBV12-4 combines with J gene TRBJ2-5; D is perhaps TRBD1 or TRBD2 (5 bases each). The CDR3 is made up of 13 amino acids. Trimming removed 8 bases at V and 5 bases at J, with 15 bases between. In DNA, the CDR3 is TGTGCCAGCTCATCAGGGACCCCGGAGACCCAGTACTTC. It specifies CASSSGTPETQYF.

This clonotype appeared a few times. V and J are TRBV10-2 and TRBJ2-7; weak D call: TRBD2 (5 bases). CDR1 is WSHSY and CDR2 is SAAADI in the germline V gene. The V end was cut by 0 bases, the J end by 3 bases, with 9 bases between. CDR3 length: 14 residues. The CDR3 here is CASSESQGSYEQYF. The CDR3 coding sequence is TGCGCCAGCAGTGAGTCCCAAGGGAGCTACGAGCAGTACTTC.

In its sample, this clonotype was seen a few times. The chain links TRBV7-2 to TRBJ2-1; 9 bases map to TRBD1. The CDR3 covers 15 residues. Per the germline V gene, CDR1 is SGHTA and CDR2 is FQGNSA. The J segment lost 5 bases and the V segment lost 5 bases, leaving 7 bases of the junction unmatched. Written as DNA, the CDR3 is TGTGCCAGCAGCCGTACAGGGGGCCAACACAATGAGCAGTTCTTC. This encodes CASSRTGGQHNEQFF.

This clonotype was detected only a few times. This chain uses TRBV4-1 with TRBJ2-3; 15 bases fit TRBD2. This CDR3 has 19 amino acids. The germline gives CDR1 MGHRA, CDR2 YSYEKL. The ends lost 3 bases at V and 2 bases at J; junction bases unmatched: 9. This CDR3 is CASSHRSGLAGGHTDTQYF. The CDR3 DNA reads as TGCGCCAGCAGCCACCGATCGGGACTAGCGGGGGGCCACACAGATACGCAGTATTTT.

In this sample, this clonotype turned up many times. This chain links TRBV7-9 with TRBJ2-7; 9 nucleotides align to TRBD1. The CDR3 is 13 amino acids. V gave up 8 bases and J gave up 0 bases; unmatched junction bases: 2. Germline loops: CDR1 SEHNR, CDR2 FQNEAQ (reference sequence). The CDR3 DNA reads as TGTGCCAGCCGGACAGGGGTCTCCTACGAGCAGTACGTC. Translation: CASRTGVSYEQYV.

This clonotype was picked up many times. V usage is TRBV7-2 and J usage is TRBJ2-1; D unresolved. The CDR3 is 12 residues long. In germline, CDR1 is SGHTA, CDR2 FQGNSA. Trimming took 4 bases from V and 10 from J, leaving 11 bases between them. CDR3 region: CASSSILEEQFF. In DNA, the CDR3 is TGTGCCAGCAGCTCTATCCTGGAGGAGCAGTTCTTC.

The chain joins TRBV6-1 to TRBJ2-5; 7 bases are a match to TRBD2. The CDR3 is made up of 12 amino acids. Per germline, CDR1 MNHNS and CDR2 SASEGT. CDR3 sequence reads: CGSGTHGETQYF. CDR3 in DNA: TGTGGAAGCGGGACCCACGGGGAGACCCAGTACTTC.

This sequence joins TRBV6-5 and TRBJ2-7, with a tentative D call TRBD1 (5 bases). This CDR3 contains 15 residues. The germline gives CDR1 MNHEY, CDR2 SVGAGI. V shed 2 bases and J shed 2 bases, with 13 bases lying between them. CDR3 in DNA: TGTGCCAGCAGTTACCTTAAGGGGAACCCCTACGAGCAGTACTTC. Its translation: CASSYLKGNPYEQYF.

There are a few counts of this clonotype. This chain connects TRBV28 to TRBJ2-1, with 16 nucleotides matching TRBD2. There are 18 residues in the CDR3. V shed 6 bases and J 8 bases; nucleotides not matched to a gene: 13. The germline V gene has CDR1 MDHEN and CDR2 SYDVKM. The CDR3 DNA sequence: TGTGCCAGCAGGGCTGCTACGGGACTAGCGGGGGGGCAGGATGAGCAGTTCTTC. Protein sequence: CASRAATGLAGGQDEQFF.

This clonotype has more than one count but fewer than ten. This chain joins TRBV10-2 and TRBJ2-7; 7 bases fit TRBD1. The CDR3 is made up of 14 amino acids. V lost 10 bases, J lost 0 bases, and 9 bases stayed unmatched. In germline, CDR1 is WSHSY, CDR2 SAAADI. CDR3 in amino acids: CATSSGQFSYEQYF. In nucleotides, the CDR3 is TGCGCCACGTCCTCGGGACAGTTCTCCTACGAGCAGTACTTC.

This chain joins TRBV5-1 and TRBJ2-7; no definite D call. Germline-derived CDR1 and CDR2 are SGHRS and YFSETQ. V lost 4 bases and J 9 bases, leaving 14 bases between the germline ends. The CDR3 sequence is 12 residues long. The CDR3 region is CASSPEEGRQYF. CDR3 in DNA: TGCGCCAGCAGCCCGGAAGAAGGGCGGCAGTACTTC.

This clonotype was detected a few times. The rearrangement joins TRBV14 to TRBJ1-5; D not certain. V shed 4 bases and J shed 5 bases, with 9 bases lying between them. The CDR3 consists of 13 residues. The germline CDR1 and CDR2 sequences are SGHDN and FVKESK. The CDR3 reads CASSPGIYQPQHF. The CDR3 nucleotides are TGTGCCAGCAGCCCAGGTATTTATCAGCCCCAGCATTTT.

In this sample, this clonotype turned up a few times. The chain links TRBV6-2 or TRBV6-3 to TRBJ2-1; the D call may be TRBD1 or TRBD2 (5 bases each). V was shortened by 7 bases and J by 2 bases, with 18 bases between the two germline ends. The CDR3 covers 16 residues. Germline V gives CDR1 MNHEY, CDR2 SVGEGT. CDR3 protein: CASNLNRDQPYNEQFF. The DNA of the CDR3 is TGTGCCAGCAACCTCAACCGGGACCAGCCCTACAATGAGCAGTTCTTC.